Below are 24 T cell receptor beta chains sequenced from a single sample in a study of shared clonotypes between healthy human individuals. Profiling relied on immunoSEQ multiplex PCR, and the TCRdb table lists in-frame clones only, not all of them. The sample has roughly 2.6 million clones; roughly 92% are singletons. The specimen was naive CD4+ T cells sorted from blood. Stated subset: CD45RA+ positively selected. Every receptor here comes from a man between 18 and 29 years old in good health.

The chain couples TRBV27 to TRBJ2-3; D is undetermined. Germline V gene lookup returns CDR1 MNHEY and CDR2 SMNVEV (reference sequence). Trimming shortened V by 0 bases and J by 2 bases, and 15 bases separated the two germline ends. CDR3 length equals 17 residues. The CDR3 DNA follows: TGTGCCAGCAGTTTATCGGTCGCGAGGATGGCCACAGATACGCAGTATTTT. This translates into CASSLSVARMATDTQYF.

This chain uses TRBV18 with TRBJ2-5; possibly TRBD1 for D (6 bases). This CDR3 has 15 amino acids. V shed 1 base and J shed 7 bases, with 16 bases lying between them. Germline values: CDR1 KGHSH, CDR2 LQKENI. CDR3 nucleotides: TGTGCCAGCTCACCACTCTCAGGGGAAGGGGTGACCCAGTACTTC. It is translated as CASSPLSGEGVTQYF.

The chain recombines TRBV5-1 with TRBJ1-3; 7 bases align to TRBD1. The V and J ends lost 5 bases and 0 bases, in that order; junction bases with no gene match: 5. The germline gives CDR1 SGHRS, CDR2 YFSETQ. The CDR3 is 15 amino acids. The CDR3 DNA reads as TGCGCCAGCAGTCCGGGACAGCCCTCTGGAAACACCATATATTTT. It yields the protein CASSPGQPSGNTIYF.

The rearrangement joins TRBV13 to TRBJ2-3, with 11 bases fitting TRBD2. The CDR3 has 17 residues. Germline CDR1 is PRHDT and CDR2 is FYEKMQ (reference sequence). After removal of 1 base from V and 2 bases from J, the junction contained 5 bases not matched to a gene. The chain's CDR3 is CASSLEASGRTTDTQYF. In DNA form, the CDR3 reads TGTGCCAGCAGCTTAGAGGCTAGCGGGAGGACCACAGATACGCAGTATTTT.

The CDR3 DNA is TGTGCCAGCAGTTTCTTGATAGCGGGCACAGATACGCAGTATTTT. Its translation is CASSFLIAGTDTQYF. The chain combines TRBV28 with TRBJ2-3; tentatively, D is TRBD2 (6 bases). The germline V gene has CDR1 MDHEN and CDR2 SYDVKM. Deletions cut 3 bases from V and 1 base from J, with 11 bases between. There are 15 residues in the CDR3.

The chain carries TRBV9 and TRBJ2-4; 8 nucleotides align to TRBD2. Germline V gene lookup returns CDR1 SGDLS and CDR2 YYNGEE. V gave up 4 bases and J gave up 2 bases; unmatched junction bases: 8. The CDR3 loop spans 16 amino acids. CDR3 DNA: TGTGCCAGCAGCCCTCGGGAGGGCCCGTCCAAAAACATTCAGTACTTC. This sequence encodes CASSPREGPSKNIQYF.

The gene calls are TRBV11-3 and TRBJ2-5; 9 bases agree with TRBD2. The CDR3 spans 16 residues. The germline gives CDR1 SGHNT, CDR2 YENEEA. Trimming at V came to 3 bases and at J to 5 bases, leaving 10 bases not matched to a gene. The CDR3 bases are TGTGCCAGCAGCTTGGCAACCGGGACTAGCCCTGAGACCCAGTACTTC. It is translated as CASSLATGTSPETQYF. The whole variable domain, filled in from reference TRBV11-3 and TRBJ2-5, reads EAGVVQSPRYKIIEKKQPVAFWCNPISGHNTLYWYLQNLGQGPELLIRYENEEAVDDSQLPKDRFSAERLKGVDSTLKIQPAELGDSAVYLCASSLATGTSPETQYFGPGTRLLVL.

The chain recombines TRBV6-1 with TRBJ1-2, with a possible D match to TRBD1 (5 bases). This CDR3 has 15 residues. The V gene's germline CDR1 is MNHNS and CDR2 SASEGT. V lost 8 bases and J 2 bases, leaving 18 bases between the germline ends. The DNA of the CDR3 is TGTGCCAGCGGGACCTCTTTTGCAGAAAACTATGGCTACACCTTC. Its translation: CASGTSFAENYGYTF.

The J gene is TRBJ1-3, the V gene TRBV7-9; D call uncertain. CDR1 and CDR2 from the germline V gene are SEHNR and FQNEAQ (reference sequence). V was pared by 5 bases and J by 2 bases, with 7 bases between. This CDR3 has 13 residues. Written as DNA, the CDR3 is TGTGCCAGCAGCCCGGACCCTGGAAACACCATATATTTT. It encodes CASSPDPGNTIYF.

The chain joins TRBV4-2 to TRBJ2-6; D not certain. CDR1 and CDR2 from the germline V gene are LGHNA and YNFKEQ. The CDR3 totals 16 residues. Trimming removed 0 bases from V and 2 bases from J, with 8 bases in between. CDR3 loop: CASSQDRTAGANVLTF. The CDR3 nucleotides read TGTGCCAGCAGCCAAGATCGCACGGCTGGGGCCAACGTCCTGACTTTC.

J is TRBJ2-7 and V is TRBV7-9, with D unresolved. The germline V gene has CDR1 SEHNR and CDR2 FQNEAQ (reference sequence). This CDR3 has 11 amino acids. Trimming cost V 5 bases and J 6 bases, with 8 bases left between them. CDR3 nucleotides: TGTGCCAGCAGCGAGTACGCCGAGCAGTACTTC. Protein sequence: CASSEYAEQYF.

V and J are TRBV9 and TRBJ1-3; no reliable D call. The CDR3 sequence is 15 residues long. Trimming stripped 0 bases from V and 0 bases from J, with 7 bases between. Germline CDR1 SGDLS, CDR2 YYNGEE. CDR3: CASSVAGFSGNTIYF. CDR3 nucleotides: TGTGCCAGCAGCGTAGCTGGTTTCTCTGGAAACACCATATATTTT.

This chain uses TRBV7-2 with TRBJ1-2, with 7 bases matching TRBD1. Germline CDR1 and CDR2: SGHTA and FQGNSA. The CDR3 sequence is 14 residues long. The J segment lost 5 bases and the V segment lost 2 bases, leaving 5 bases of the junction unmatched. The CDR3 nucleotides read TGTGCCAGCAGCTTAACAGGGGCGGCGTATGGCTACACCTTC. Its translation is CASSLTGAAYGYTF.

The chain couples TRBV5-5 to TRBJ2-7; a weak D match, TRBD2 (6 bases). With 2 bases removed from V and 3 bases from J, the gap between germline ends came to 9 bases. Germline CDR1 SGHKS, CDR2 YYEKEE (reference sequence). CDR3 length: 13 residues. Written as DNA, the CDR3 is TGTGCCAGCAGCTTCGGGGGATACTACGAGCAGTACTTC. This sequence encodes CASSFGGYYEQYF.

This clone has only one observation. The V call is TRBV9, the J call TRBJ2-5; the D gene is possibly TRBD2 (7 bases). CDR1 is SGDLS and CDR2 is YYNGEE in the germline V gene. Trimming took 0 bases from V and 5 from J, leaving 17 bases between them. The length of the CDR3 is 16 residues. This CDR3 is CASSVEVGGGTETQYF. Written as DNA, the CDR3 is TGTGCCAGCAGCGTAGAGGTGGGAGGGGGTACGGAGACCCAGTACTTC.

This clone was observed a single time. J is TRBJ1-3 and V is TRBV11-2; D remains ambiguous. The length of the CDR3 is 15 residues. The V end lost 1 base, the J end lost 0 bases, and 7 bases lay between the germline ends. Germline CDR1 is SGHAT and CDR2 is FQNNGV. The CDR3 loop reads CASSLVWGSGNTIYF. DNA for the CDR3: TGTGCCAGCAGCTTAGTTTGGGGCTCTGGAAACACCATATATTTT.

V is TRBV5-4 and J is TRBJ2-3; possibly TRBD1 for D (5 bases). This CDR3 contains 15 residues. The V gene's germline CDR1 is SGHNT and CDR2 YYREEE (reference sequence). The ends were cut back, 0 bases at V and 4 bases at J, with 12 bases in the middle. CDR3 protein: CASSLVGRVADTQYF. The CDR3 DNA sequence: TGTGCCAGCAGCTTGGTAGGCAGGGTGGCAGATACGCAGTATTTT.

The chain links TRBV18 to TRBJ2-7, with D perhaps being TRBD1 or TRBD2 (5 bases each). This CDR3 is 14 amino acids long. The V end lost 3 bases, the J end lost 5 bases, and 14 bases lay between the germline ends. From germline, CDR1 is KGHSH and CDR2 LQKENI. This CDR3 is CASSPGTVPNEQYF. CDR3 sequence (DNA): TGTGCCAGCTCACCTGGGACGGTTCCCAACGAGCAGTACTTC.

This chain uses TRBV28 with TRBJ1-1; 8 bases are a match to TRBD1. Trimming cost V 6 bases and J 11 bases; bases outside gene matches: 11. Germline V gene lookup returns CDR1 MDHEN and CDR2 SYDVKM. The CDR3 loop spans 13 amino acids. This chain's CDR3 is CASSSGQGLTAFF. CDR3 coding DNA: TGTGCCAGCAGCTCCGGACAGGGTTTGACGGCTTTCTTT.

The chain uses TRBV10-3 and TRBJ2-3; possible D gene TRBD2, 5 bases. The CDR3 runs to 14 residues. The ends were cut back, 2 bases at V and 2 bases at J, with 8 bases in the middle. Germline V gene sequence: CDR1 ENHRY, CDR2 SYGVKD. Here the CDR3 reads CAISEGRNTDTQYF. As DNA, the CDR3 is TGTGCCATCAGTGAGGGGAGAAACACAGATACGCAGTATTTT.

The chain employs TRBV7-2 and TRBJ2-2; no reliable D call. CDR1 and CDR2 (germline): SGHTA, FQGNSA. The CDR3 runs 13 residues. V was clipped by 4 bases and J by 4 bases, with 7 bases between them. CDR3 sequence reads: CASSWQLTGELFF. For the CDR3, the DNA is TGTGCCAGCAGCTGGCAGCTCACCGGGGAGCTGTTTTTT.

The chain combines TRBV9 with TRBJ2-3, with 8 nucleotides matching TRBD2. CDR1 and CDR2 from the germline V gene are SGDLS and YYNGEE. J lost 3 bases, V lost 3 bases, and 9 bases had no gene match. The CDR3 runs to 16 residues. The CDR3: CASSAPGTSLTDTQYF. Here the CDR3 DNA reads TGTGCCAGCAGCGCCCCCGGGACTAGTCTTACAGATACGCAGTATTTT.

The V call is TRBV7-3, the J call TRBJ2-1; D not resolved. CDR1 and CDR2 from the germline V gene are SGHTA and FQGTGA. V lost 5 bases, J lost 6 bases, and 11 bases lay in between. The CDR3 contains 13 residues. The CDR3 sequence is CASSPVMGNEQFF. CDR3 nucleotides: TGTGCCAGCAGCCCGGTAATGGGCAATGAGCAGTTCTTC.

V gene TRBV5-1 combines with J gene TRBJ2-7; 8 bases line up with TRBD1. Germline V gene lookup returns CDR1 SGHRS and CDR2 YFSETQ. V lost 4 bases and J lost 1; bases outside the gene matches: 4. This CDR3 has 14 amino acids. CDR3 in amino acids: CASSPWTGSYEQYF. The CDR3 bases are TGCGCCAGCAGCCCGTGGACAGGGTCCTACGAGCAGTACTTC.